These 18 T cell receptor beta chains originate from one sample sequenced in a study of T cell repertoires in cytomegalovirus infection. TCRdb called the reads again in MiXCR, with one record for every CDR3 protein. The data hold roughly 300,000 distinct CDR3 sequences, with 9% to 9.5% observed a single time. The sample was PBMCs. The receptors originated from a human donor in good health (CMV status not recorded). Some clones in this sample may be carry-over from other donors' samples.

The J gene is TRBJ2-1, the V gene TRBV19, with 9 bases that match TRBD1. Germline loops: CDR1 LNHDA, CDR2 SQIVND (reference sequence). CDR3 length equals 16 residues. J was trimmed by 7 bases and V by 5 bases; bases with no gene match: 12. CDR3 sequence reads: CASSRRGQGFKNEQFF. CDR3 DNA sequence: TGTGCCAGTAGTCGGAGGGGACAGGGTTTTAAGAATGAGCAGTTCTTC.

The chain is built from TRBV6-1 and TRBJ1-6; 9 positions match TRBD1. The CDR3 contains 17 residues. V lost 5 bases, J lost 10 bases, and 15 bases stayed unmatched. Per germline, CDR1 MNHNS and CDR2 SASEGT. The CDR3 region has the DNA TGTGCCAGCAGTTACGCGCGCAGGGACAGGGTTGTATCACCCCTCCACTTT. Amino acid sequence: CASSYARRDRVVSPLHF.

This clonotype was seen at least ten times. V gene TRBV7-2 combines with J gene TRBJ2-1; TRBD2 aligns across 15 bases. CDR1 is SGHTA and CDR2 is FQGNSA in the germline V gene. The junction had 0 bases not matched to a gene; V was cut back by 1 base and J by 2 bases. The CDR3 extends over 17 amino acids. CDR3 residues: CASSLGTSGGAYNEQFF. The CDR3, as DNA: TGTGCCAGCAGCTTAGGGACTAGCGGGGGGGCCTACAATGAGCAGTTCTTC.

This clonotype was counted only a few times. The chain carries TRBV6-1 and TRBJ2-2; 7 bases are a match to TRBD2. The ends lost 5 bases at V and 0 bases at J; junction bases unmatched: 6. Germline V gives CDR1 MNHNS, CDR2 SASEGT. CDR3 length equals 16 residues. The CDR3 reads CASSPTGLPNTGELFF. DNA of the CDR3: TGTGCCAGCAGTCCTACGGGACTACCGAACACCGGGGAGCTGTTTTTT.

The V gene is TRBV20-1, the J gene TRBJ1-5; D remains ambiguous. Trimming cost V 3 bases and J 4 bases, with 13 bases left between them. From germline, CDR1 is DFQATT and CDR2 SNEGSKA (reference sequence). This CDR3 is 14 amino acids long. The CDR3: CSASSGIGNQPQHF. The CDR3 DNA sequence: TGCAGTGCTAGTTCCGGGATCGGGAATCAGCCCCAGCATTTT.

CDR3 in DNA: TGTGCCAGCTCACCACCGCTGGTTGACAGGTGGAATTCACCCCTCCACTTT. This translates into CASSPPLVDRWNSPLHF. This chain joins TRBV18 and TRBJ1-6; possibly TRBD1 for D (6 bases). Germline V gives CDR1 KGHSH, CDR2 LQKENI. The CDR3 contains 17 residues. Between the trimmed V and J ends, which lost 0 bases and 7 bases, there was a span of 16 bases.

This rearrangement joins TRBV5-6 to TRBJ2-2, with D tentatively TRBD2 (6 bases). The CDR3 is made up of 14 amino acids. The V end was cut by 3 bases, the J end by 5 bases, with 11 bases between. The V gene's germline CDR1 is SGHDT and CDR2 YYEEEE. The DNA for the CDR3 is TGTGCCAGCAGCTCGGGACTGATGACCGGGGAGCTGTTTTTT. It codes for CASSSGLMTGELFF.

There are many counts of this clonotype. This chain uses TRBV7-2 with TRBJ1-2; 10 bases are a match to TRBD1. The J segment lost 10 bases and the V segment lost 0 bases, leaving 2 bases of the junction unmatched. This CDR3 comprises 13 residues. Per germline, CDR1 SGHTA and CDR2 FQGNSA. DNA for the CDR3: TGTGCCAGCAGCTTAGCTGGGACAGGGGCCTACACCTTC. Protein: CASSLAGTGAYTF.

This clonotype was seen a handful of times. The chain joins TRBV10-3 to TRBJ2-1; weak D call: TRBD1 (5 bases). There are 12 residues in the CDR3. The V gene's germline CDR1 is ENHRY and CDR2 SYGVKD. V gave up 0 bases and J gave up 10 bases, with 7 bases separating them. The CDR3 DNA sequence: TGTGCCATCAGTGAGTCGGGGCGGGAGCAGTTCTTC. As protein: CAISESGREQFF.

This clonotype was detected only a few times. J is TRBJ2-1 and V is TRBV19; maybe TRBD2 (5 bases). V was trimmed by 5 bases and J by 4 bases, leaving 15 bases between them. The CDR3 has 15 amino acids. The V gene's germline CDR1 is LNHDA and CDR2 SQIVND (reference sequence). CDR3 loop: CASSPVLARYNEQFF. The CDR3 DNA reads as TGTGCCAGTAGTCCAGTGCTAGCCAGGTACAATGAGCAGTTCTTC.

J is TRBJ1-1 and V is TRBV5-6; 10 bases match TRBD1. Germline lookup yields CDR1 SGHDT and CDR2 YYEEEE. V gave up 3 bases and J gave up 8 bases; unmatched junction bases: 10. The CDR3 extends over 15 amino acids. DNA for the CDR3: TGTGCCAGCAGCTGGGGGGACAGGGGATCTTCGGAAGCTTTCTTT. Protein product: CASSWGDRGSSEAFF.

In this sample, this clonotype turned up many times. The V call is TRBV12-3 or TRBV12-4, the J call TRBJ2-1, with 15 bases identical to TRBD2. The CDR3 spans 18 residues. Trimming took 6 bases from V and 7 from J; bases not matched to a gene: 13. This chain's CDR3 is CASSPGRGLAGGRNEQFF. For the CDR3, the DNA is TGTGCCAGCAGCCCGGGAAGAGGACTAGCGGGGGGGAGGAATGAGCAGTTCTTC.

As regards this clonotype: No conserved phenylalanine or tryptophan ends this CDR3, so it is likely a read error. The chain has TRBV7-3 and TRBJ1-2; no reliable D call. The V end was cut by 5 bases, the J end by 5 bases, with 12 bases between. The CDR3 extends over 13 amino acids. Germline-derived CDR1 and CDR2 are SGHTA and FQGTGA. CDR3 DNA sequence: TGTGCCAGCAGCGAGAAGGGAGGGTATGGCTACACCTCC. Its translation: CASSEKGGYGYTS.

The V call is TRBV12-3 or TRBV12-4, the J call TRBJ1-4; D not resolved. The CDR3 has 11 amino acids. The ends were cut back, 7 bases at V and 8 bases at J, with 8 bases in the middle. The CDR3 sequence: CASTLGEKLFF. The CDR3 nucleotides read TGTGCCAGCACCCTTGGGGAAAAACTGTTTTTT.

The chain employs TRBV7-6 and TRBJ2-5, with 7 bases lining up with TRBD1. This CDR3 comprises 14 residues. Unmatched junction bases numbered 7, after V lost 5 bases and J lost 4 bases. CDR1 and CDR2 (germline): SGHVS, FNYEAQ. CDR3 in amino acids: CASSRDRLRETQYF. The CDR3 region has the DNA TGTGCCAGCAGCCGGGACAGATTGCGAGAGACCCAGTACTTC.

In its sample, this clonotype was seen a few times. This chain joins TRBV4-1 and TRBJ2-1, with 7 bases matching TRBD2. Germline V gene data show CDR1 as MGHRA and CDR2 as YSYEKL. The V gene end was trimmed by 4 bases and the J gene end by 6 bases; junction bases not matched to a gene: 15. This CDR3 is 17 amino acids long. CDR3 bases: TGCGCCAGCAGCCGCCTCCCGGGACTACTAAATAGCAATGAGCAGTTCTTC. Encoded protein: CASSRLPGLLNSNEQFF.

The J gene is TRBJ2-7, the V gene TRBV6-2 or TRBV6-3, with 9 bases aligning to TRBD1. The CDR3 contains 15 residues. The V gene's germline CDR1 is MNHEY and CDR2 SVGEGT. After removal of 6 bases from V and 2 bases from J, the junction contained 8 bases not matched to a gene. CDR3 nucleotide sequence: TGTGCCAGCAGGAACTACCGGGACAGGGCCTACGAGCAGTACTTC. It translates to CASRNYRDRAYEQYF.

This clonotype occurred many times. This chain's CDR3 is CASSGARDAKGTQYF. The CDR3 region has the DNA TGTGCCAGCAGTGGGGCCCGGGACGCCAAAGGGACCCAGTACTTC. The chain is built from TRBV6-1 and TRBJ2-5; D possibly uses TRBD1 or TRBD2 (5 bases each). V lost 4 bases to trimming and J lost 7 bases, with 19 bases between them. The CDR3 runs 15 residues. In germline, CDR1 is MNHNS, CDR2 SASEGT.